The clone carrying this T cell receptor (beta chain) came up once. The entry originates in a study of shared clonotypes between healthy human individuals. Assay used: immunoSEQ multiplex PCR; TCRdb lists only in-frame clones, some missing. Of roughly 2 million clones in the sample, 95% were seen once. The CDR3 consists of 14 residues. Germline V gene lookup returns CDR1 SEHNR and CDR2 FQNEAQ (reference sequence). The V end was cut by 3 bases, the J end by 2 bases, with 10 bases between. The rearrangement joins TRBV7-9 to TRBJ1-2; D is uncertain. Sequencing input: naive CD4+ T cells sorted from blood. As to subset: CD45RA+ positively selected. The sequence was collected from a young man in good health. The CDR3 DNA follows: TGTGCCAGCAGCTTCGAGACGGGAAACTATGGCTACACCTTC. It is translated as CASSFETGNYGYTF.